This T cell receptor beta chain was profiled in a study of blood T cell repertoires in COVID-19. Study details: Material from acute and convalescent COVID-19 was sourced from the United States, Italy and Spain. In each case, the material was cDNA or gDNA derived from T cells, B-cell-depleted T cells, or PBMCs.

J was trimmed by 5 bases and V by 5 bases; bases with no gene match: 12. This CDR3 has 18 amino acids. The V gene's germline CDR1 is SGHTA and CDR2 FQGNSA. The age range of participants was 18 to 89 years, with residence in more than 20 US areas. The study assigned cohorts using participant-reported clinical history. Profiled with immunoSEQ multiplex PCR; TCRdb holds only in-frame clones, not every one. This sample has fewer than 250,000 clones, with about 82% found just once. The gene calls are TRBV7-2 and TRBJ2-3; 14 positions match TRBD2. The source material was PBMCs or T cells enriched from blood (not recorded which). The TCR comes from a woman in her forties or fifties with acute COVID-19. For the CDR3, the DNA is TGTGCCAGCAGCCTTATCTGGACTAGCGGGGGGCCAGGAGATACGCAGTATTTT. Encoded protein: CASSLIWTSGGPGDTQYF.